The next 26 T cell receptor beta chains were all read from a single sample in a study of T cells after yellow fever vaccination. Each CDR3 protein is one row after TCRdb ran MiXCR on the 5' RACE reads. The sample has tens of thousands of distinct CDR3 sequences; over 6.5% are singletons. The sequences come from CD8+ T cells sorted from PBMCs, collected around 45 days after the first yellow fever vaccination. All receptors derive from a man aged 18-30 years who received the YFV17D yellow fever vaccine.

This clonotype was observed at least ten times. The J gene is TRBJ1-5, the V gene TRBV28, with D tentatively TRBD1 (5 bases). Between the trimmed V and J ends, which lost 7 bases and 6 bases, there was a span of 22 bases. This CDR3 comprises 16 residues. Germline CDR1 and CDR2: MDHEN and SYDVKM. CDR3 amino acids: CASTDRDRGSGQPQHF. CDR3 nucleotide sequence: TGTGCCAGCACCGATCGGGACCGGGGGAGTGGTCAGCCCCAGCATTTT.

This clonotype has more than one count but fewer than ten. The chain employs TRBV11-2 and TRBJ2-3; D is perhaps TRBD1 or TRBD2 (6 bases each). Germline CDR1 and CDR2: SGHAT and FQNNGV. This CDR3 is built from 15 residues. V was trimmed by 1 base and J by 2 bases, leaving 10 bases between them. CDR3 loop: CASSLAGANTDTQYF. CDR3 in DNA: TGTGCCAGCAGCTTAGCGGGGGCCAACACAGATACGCAGTATTTT.

This clonotype was detected a few times. The rearrangement links TRBV19 to TRBJ1-5; possibly TRBD1 for D (5 bases). The germline V and J ends were trimmed by 4 bases and 7 bases, with 11 bases remaining between them. CDR1 and CDR2 from the germline V gene are LNHDA and SQIVND (reference sequence). This CDR3 is 13 amino acids long. CDR3 protein: CASSNLEGQPQHF. As DNA, the CDR3 is TGTGCCAGTAGTAACTTGGAGGGGCAGCCCCAGCATTTT.

V gene TRBV4-2 combines with J gene TRBJ2-5, with 7 bases matching TRBD1. The germline CDR1 and CDR2 sequences are LGHNA and YNFKEQ. This CDR3 is built from 15 residues. J lost 9 bases, V lost 4 bases, and 14 bases had no gene match. The CDR3 reads CASSLERTGDEAQYF. In DNA, the CDR3 is TGTGCCAGCAGCCTAGAAAGAACAGGGGACGAGGCCCAGTACTTC.

This clonotype has ten or more counts. V gene TRBV27 combines with J gene TRBJ1-2; 7 positions match TRBD1. Germline CDR1 and CDR2: MNHEY and SMNVEV (reference sequence). This CDR3 comprises 15 residues. The ends lost 6 bases at V and 1 base at J; junction bases unmatched: 8. In nucleotides, the CDR3 is TGTGCCAGCAGCCGTATTCAGGGGGATAACTATGGCTACACCTTC. Translated: CASSRIQGDNYGYTF.

This clonotype was observed at least ten times. The CDR3 coding sequence is TGTGCCAGCAGCCAAGATAGGGCCTACAATGAGCAGTTCTTC. This gives the protein CASSQDRAYNEQFF. This sequence joins TRBV4-2 and TRBJ2-1; no clear D gene. The CDR3 runs 14 residues. Germline CDR1 is LGHNA and CDR2 is YNFKEQ. V lost 0 bases to trimming and J lost 2 bases, with 5 bases between them.

This clonotype ranks as hyperexpanded. This sequence joins TRBV12-3 or TRBV12-4 and TRBJ2-7; tentative D call: TRBD1 (5 bases). CDR3 length equals 13 residues. Trimming removed 3 bases at V and 2 bases at J, with 8 bases between. CDR3 DNA sequence: TGTGCCAGCAGTTTTTGGACACCCTACGAGCAGTACTTC. This codes for CASSFWTPYEQYF.

This clonotype came up many times. The chain has TRBV14 and TRBJ2-3; D gene unclear. With 4 bases removed from V and 2 bases from J, the gap between germline ends came to 4 bases. The germline CDR1 and CDR2 sequences are SGHDN and FVKESK. The CDR3 is 12 amino acids. The CDR3 nucleotides are TGTGCCAGCAGCCCCACCACAGATACGCAGTATTTT. Translating gives CASSPTTDTQYF.

This clonotype has just a few counts. The rearrangement joins TRBV5-5 to TRBJ2-1; D possibly corresponds to TRBD2 (5 bases). This CDR3 is built from 13 residues. V was trimmed by 4 bases and J by 7 bases, leaving 12 bases between them. Per the germline V gene, CDR1 is SGHKS and CDR2 is YYEKEE (reference sequence). The CDR3: CASSPGGPNEQFF. In nucleotides, the CDR3 is TGTGCCAGCAGCCCTGGAGGCCCTAATGAGCAGTTCTTC.

The chain joins TRBV6-2 or TRBV6-3 to TRBJ1-1; a weak D match, TRBD1 (5 bases). The CDR3 totals 17 residues. V was trimmed by 5 bases and J by 1 base, leaving 20 bases between them. From germline, CDR1 is MNHEY and CDR2 SVGEGT. In DNA form, the CDR3 reads TGTGCCAGCAGTCGACCACTTTGGGGGGATCCGAACACTGAAGCTTTCTTT. This codes for CASSRPLWGDPNTEAFF.

The J gene is TRBJ2-2, the V gene TRBV5-1, with D hard to call. Germline loops: CDR1 SGHRS, CDR2 YFSETQ. Trimming cost V 1 base and J 1 base, with 11 bases left between them. The CDR3 has 16 amino acids. CDR3 nucleotides: TGCGCCAGCAGCTTGTACGGGTTTAGGAACACCGGGGAGCTGTTTTTT. Translation gives CASSLYGFRNTGELFF.

This clonotype was seen many times. The V call is TRBV10-3, the J call TRBJ2-7; D is ambiguous. The germline V and J ends were trimmed by 2 bases and 4 bases, with 9 bases remaining between them. Germline CDR1 and CDR2: ENHRY and SYGVKD. The CDR3 runs 13 residues. The CDR3 reads CAISEDNRYEQYV. In DNA form, the CDR3 reads TGTGCCATCAGTGAGGACAATCGGTACGAGCAGTACGTC.

This clonotype occurred many times. In DNA form, the CDR3 reads TGTGCCAGCAGCCCATTAGGGGACAGGGCTGCAGATACGCAGTATTTT. Its protein is CASSPLGDRAADTQYF. The chain links TRBV7-6 to TRBJ2-3; 9 positions match TRBD1. Per germline, CDR1 SGHVS and CDR2 FNYEAQ. The length of the CDR3 is 16 residues. Trimming cost V 5 bases and J 4 bases; bases outside gene matches: 10.

The chain uses TRBV12-5 and TRBJ1-5; tentatively, D is TRBD1 (6 bases). The length of the CDR3 is 15 residues. Germline CDR1 is LGHNT and CDR2 is FRNRAP. V lost 6 bases and J 1 base, leaving 13 bases between the germline ends. CDR3 in amino acids: CASGPQGLSNQPQHF. The CDR3 DNA reads TGTGCTAGTGGCCCACAGGGTCTCAGCAATCAGCCCCAGCATTTT.

This clonotype was seen at least ten times. CDR3 in amino acids: CSATHSDRATNEKLFF. CDR3 coding DNA: TGCAGTGCTACGCATTCAGACAGGGCAACTAATGAAAAACTGTTTTTT. The chain carries TRBV20-1 and TRBJ1-4; 7 nucleotides align to TRBD1. The V gene end was trimmed by 4 bases and the J gene end by 0 bases; junction bases not matched to a gene: 8. The length of the CDR3 is 16 residues. CDR1 and CDR2 (germline): DFQATT, SNEGSKA (reference sequence).

The chain is built from TRBV21-1 and TRBJ2-1; the table calls TRBD1, which could not be checked here. TRBV21-1 is a pseudogene segment. This CDR3 spans 24 amino acids. CDR3 region: CASSKLNPRRPGQGRFGSYNEQFF. DNA of the CDR3: TGTGCCAGCAGCAAACTCAATCCCAGACGTCCGGGACAGGGTCGGTTTGGCTCCTACAATGAGCAGTTCTTC.

This clonotype was detected many times. The chain is built from TRBV10-2 and TRBJ2-1; 10 positions agree with TRBD2. Germline CDR1 is WSHSY and CDR2 is SAAADI. V shed 2 bases, J shed 10 bases, and the junction held 8 bases outside the gene matches. This CDR3 region has 15 residues. The CDR3 DNA is TGCGCCAGCAGTGAGGGTAGCGGGGGGCTCCGGGAGCAGTTCTTC. It yields the protein CASSEGSGGLREQFF.

This clonotype was seen ten or more times. The genes are TRBV7-9 and TRBJ1-1, with unresolved D. The V gene's germline CDR1 is SEHNR and CDR2 FQNEAQ (reference sequence). This CDR3 is 12 amino acids long. The V end was cut by 5 bases, the J end by 6 bases, with 10 bases between. Here the CDR3 reads CASSGSQPEAFF. The CDR3 DNA reads as TGTGCCAGCAGCGGCTCGCAGCCTGAAGCTTTCTTT.

This clonotype was seen only a few times. The genes are TRBV6-5 and TRBJ1-1, with D uncertain. The CDR3 runs 13 residues. Germline CDR1 reads MNHEY; CDR2 reads SVGAGI. Deletions cut 2 bases from V and 6 bases from J, with 10 bases between. The CDR3 DNA sequence: TGTGCCAGCAGTTACGCTGGGAGGGCTGAAGCTTTCTTT. Translating gives CASSYAGRAEAFF.

This clonotype has a count of ten or more. As DNA, the CDR3 is TGTGCCAGCAGCCCACCAGAGAGCTCCTACGAGCAGTACTTC. It codes for CASSPPESSYEQYF. The chain combines TRBV7-9 with TRBJ2-7; D ambiguous. Between the trimmed V and J ends, which lost 5 bases and 0 bases, there was a span of 11 bases. The CDR3 runs to 14 residues. The germline V gene encodes CDR1 SEHNR and CDR2 FQNEAQ (reference sequence).

The chain is built from TRBV23-1 and TRBJ2-5, with D possibly being TRBD1 (5 bases). TRBV23-1 is known as an ORF, though its function is uncertain. This CDR3 spans 15 amino acids. V lost 10 bases to trimming and J lost 4 bases, with 22 bases between them. As DNA, the CDR3 is TGCGCCAATTCCATTACAGGACCCTTGGGAGAGACCCAGTACTTC. Its translation is CANSITGPLGETQYF.

This clonotype was detected a few times. The V gene is TRBV5-1, the J gene TRBJ1-2, with no clear D. Trimming removed 1 base at V and 0 bases at J, with 10 bases between. The V gene's germline CDR1 is SGHRS and CDR2 YFSETQ. This CDR3 region has 15 residues. In DNA form, the CDR3 reads TGCGCCAGCAGCTTGTATCCAGCAACTAACTATGGCTACACCTTC. Protein product: CASSLYPATNYGYTF.

This clonotype was seen a handful of times. The rearrangement joins TRBV10-3 to TRBJ1-6; 7 bases are shared with TRBD1. This CDR3 comprises 14 residues. Germline V CDR1 and CDR2: ENHRY, SYGVKD. The V segment lost 10 bases and the J segment 9 bases; nucleotides outside the gene matches: 12. The CDR3 coding sequence is TGTGCCACCCAGGTGGGACAGACGCGTTCACCCCTCCACTTT. Translating gives CATQVGQTRSPLHF.

DNA for the CDR3: TGTGCCAGCAGCCCCACCCGCAGACTAGCCCTCCCCTACGAGCAGTACTTC. It specifies CASSPTRRLALPYEQYF. The rearrangement links TRBV11-2 to TRBJ2-7; TRBD2 matches at 7 bases. With 5 bases clipped from V and 2 bases from J, the junction kept 15 bases outside the gene matches. CDR1 is SGHAT, CDR2 FQNNGV, per germline. CDR3 length: 17 amino acids.

This clonotype showed up just a few times. As DNA, the CDR3 is TGTGCCAGCAGTTTGGGGTTTCCCGGCGGAAACACCATATATTTT. Protein: CASSLGFPGGNTIYF. The rearrangement uses TRBV12-3 or TRBV12-4 and TRBJ1-3; D is unclear. V lost 3 bases and J lost 4, with 13 bases in between. This CDR3 has 15 amino acids.

CDR3 sequence: CASRPGSTTNEKLFF. The CDR3 coding sequence is TGTGCCAGCAGGCCAGGGTCCACAACTAATGAAAAACTGTTTTTT. The genes are TRBV7-2 and TRBJ1-4; D possibly corresponds to TRBD1 (5 bases). In germline, CDR1 is SGHTA, CDR2 FQGNSA. V was shortened by 6 bases and J by 0 bases, with 11 bases between the two germline ends. The CDR3 has 15 residues.